These 19 T cell receptor beta chains were all obtained from the same sample, sequenced in a study of T cell changes during pregnancy in multiple sclerosis. Repertoires were generated with immunoSEQ multiplex PCR, while TCRdb's copy carries only in-frame clones and drops some. The sample yields about 71,000 clones, approximately 94% seen once. The sample in question was peripheral blood, obtained in the third trimester of pregnancy. All receptors come from a female donor with multiple sclerosis, enrolled in a pregnancy study.

The rearrangement links TRBV5-1 to TRBJ2-3; 9 bases match TRBD2. J gave up 3 bases and V 4 bases, and 15 bases lay outside the gene matches. Germline CDR1 and CDR2: SGHRS and YFSETQ. The length of the CDR3 is 18 residues. Here the CDR3 DNA reads TGCGCCAGCAGCCCTCAGCCCGTTGGGCTAGCGGGAACAGATACGCAGTATTTT. This sequence encodes CASSPQPVGLAGTDTQYF.

This chain links TRBV6-4 with TRBJ2-3, with D unclear. Looked up from germline, CDR1 is MRHNA and CDR2 is SNTAGT. This CDR3 spans 14 amino acids. V shed 4 bases and J shed 0 bases, with 8 bases lying between them. The CDR3 sequence: CASSAESSTDTQYF. The CDR3 DNA follows: TGTGCCAGCAGTGCTGAGTCCAGCACAGATACGCAGTATTTT.

The chain employs TRBV19 and TRBJ1-5, with TRBD1 as a possible D gene (5 bases). Germline V gene sequence: CDR1 LNHDA, CDR2 SQIVND (reference sequence). The V end lost 1 base, the J end lost 0 bases, and 13 bases lay between the germline ends. The CDR3 is 17 amino acids. CDR3 sequence reads: CASSIVAGGDSNQPQHF. The CDR3 DNA reads TGTGCCAGTAGTATAGTCGCGGGAGGGGATAGCAATCAGCCCCAGCATTTT. Drawing the rest from reference TRBV19 and TRBJ1-5, the complete variable domain is DGGITQSPKYLFRKEGQNVTLSCEQNLNHDAMYWYRQDPGQGLRLIYYSQIVNDFQKGDIAEGYSVSREKKESFPLTVTSAQKNPTAFYLCASSIVAGGDSNQPQHFGDGTRLSIL.

The CDR3 loop is CAISESASGSYEQYF. DNA of the CDR3: TGTGCCATCAGTGAGTCGGCTAGCGGGAGTTACGAGCAGTACTTC. The chain carries TRBV10-3 and TRBJ2-7; 10 bases align to TRBD2. This CDR3 has 15 amino acids. The trim removed 0 bases at V and 4 bases at J, leaving 3 bases unmatched. Germline-derived CDR1 and CDR2 are ENHRY and SYGVKD.

This rearrangement joins TRBV5-1 to TRBJ1-4; 7 bases match TRBD1. The trim removed 4 bases at V and 2 bases at J, leaving 5 bases unmatched. CDR3 length: 15 amino acids. CDR1 is SGHRS, CDR2 YFSETQ, per germline. The CDR3, as DNA: TGCGCCAGCAGCGCAGGACAGGTGACTAATGAAAAACTGTTTTTT. Its translation: CASSAGQVTNEKLFF.

This rearrangement joins TRBV6-5 to TRBJ2-1; weak D call: TRBD2 (6 bases). V lost 10 bases to trimming and J lost 1 base, with 11 bases between them. The CDR3 consists of 13 residues. Germline V gene sequence: CDR1 MNHEY, CDR2 SVGAGI. CDR3 protein: CATFSGSYNEQFF. The CDR3 coding sequence is TGTGCCACCTTTAGCGGTTCCTACAATGAGCAGTTCTTC.

The rearrangement joins TRBV6-1 to TRBJ1-1; TRBD1 is a possible D gene (6 bases). Germline loops: CDR1 MNHNS, CDR2 SASEGT. V lost 6 bases to trimming and J lost 3 bases, with 11 bases between them. This CDR3 is 13 amino acids long. The chain's CDR3 is CASRVQGDTEAFF. The CDR3 DNA follows: TGTGCCAGCAGGGTACAGGGTGACACTGAAGCTTTCTTT.

This chain uses TRBV4-1 with TRBJ2-3, with 8 bases that match TRBD1. The CDR3 runs 14 residues. Germline V gene sequence: CDR1 MGHRA, CDR2 YSYEKL. V shed 5 bases and J 6 bases; nucleotides not matched to a gene: 7. DNA of the CDR3: TGCGCCAGCAGCTTCGAACAGGGGGACGATACGCAGTATTTT. It encodes CASSFEQGDDTQYF.

This chain links TRBV19 with TRBJ2-2; 10 bases align to TRBD1. Germline trimming cut 4 bases from V and 6 bases from J; bases unmatched to any gene: 8. This CDR3 contains 16 residues. Germline V gene data show CDR1 as LNHDA and CDR2 as SQIVND (reference sequence). In DNA form, the CDR3 reads TGTGCCAGTAGTACCCCGACAGGGGGCGCATCCGGGGAGCTGTTTTTT. Translated: CASSTPTGGASGELFF. Complete variable domain (other parts from reference TRBV19 and TRBJ2-2): DGGITQSPKYLFRKEGQNVTLSCEQNLNHDAMYWYRQDPGQGLRLIYYSQIVNDFQKGDIAEGYSVSREKKESFPLTVTSAQKNPTAFYLCASSTPTGGASGELFFGEGSRLTVL.

The CDR3 reads CASSLKGGVGDEQYF. CDR3 bases: TGTGCCAGCAGCTTAAAGGGGGGGGTTGGGGACGAGCAGTACTTC. This chain uses TRBV7-3 with TRBJ2-7, with D possibly being TRBD2 (7 bases). This CDR3 is 15 amino acids long. The germline V gene encodes CDR1 SGHTA and CDR2 FQGTGA. Trimming left V 1 base short and J 5 bases short, with 15 bases between.

The genes are TRBV7-7 and TRBJ2-7; D remains unclear. Per the germline V gene, CDR1 is SSHAT and CDR2 is FNYEAQ (reference sequence). The CDR3 has 13 amino acids. V was cut by 8 bases and J by 6 bases, with 17 bases left in between. The CDR3 DNA reads as TGTGCCAGCGTGGGTGCTAGTAGGCGCGAGCAGTACTTC. Protein product: CASVGASRREQYF.

The chain links TRBV9 to TRBJ1-1; TRBD1 is a possible D gene (5 bases). Looked up from germline, CDR1 is SGDLS and CDR2 is YYNGEE. CDR3 length: 15 residues. V was trimmed by 4 bases and J by 1 base, leaving 14 bases between them. The CDR3 DNA reads as TGTGCCAGCAGCCTCGGGACTCCAAAGAACACTGAAGCTTTCTTT. Protein sequence: CASSLGTPKNTEAFF. The complete variable domain, with remaining parts taken from reference TRBV9 and TRBJ1-1, reads DSGVTQTPKHLITATGQRVTLRCSPRSGDLSVYWYQQSLDQGLQFLIQYYNGEERAKGNILERFSAQQFPDLHSELNLSSLELGDSALYFCASSLGTPKNTEAFFGQGTRLTVV.

CDR3 sequence (DNA): TGCAGCGTCCCGCTGGACAGGGCGGGCATGAACACTGAAGCTTTCTTT. The encoded protein is CSVPLDRAGMNTEAFF. The chain links TRBV29-1 to TRBJ1-1, with 8 bases lining up with TRBD1. Trimming took 6 bases from V and 0 from J; bases not matched to a gene: 12. The CDR3 has 16 residues. CDR1 SQVTM and CDR2 ANQGSEA come from the germline V gene.

V is TRBV25-1 and J is TRBJ1-4; 7 nucleotides align to TRBD1. Germline CDR1 and CDR2: MGHDK and SYGVNS. The CDR3 covers 17 residues. Trimming removed 3 bases from V and 3 bases from J; junction bases left unmatched: 10. This chain's CDR3 is CASSDSRQGSANEKLFF. CDR3 nucleotides: TGTGCCAGCAGTGACTCGCGACAGGGATCGGCTAATGAAAAACTGTTTTTT.

The chain couples TRBV5-1 to TRBJ2-5; 7 nucleotides align to TRBD2. The CDR3 runs 15 residues. Per the germline V gene, CDR1 is SGHRS and CDR2 is YFSETQ. The V gene end was trimmed by 3 bases and the J gene end by 3 bases; junction bases not matched to a gene: 8. The CDR3 DNA reads as TGCGCCAGCAGCTCCCCCGAGCGGGGTGAAGAGACCCAGTACTTC. Translated: CASSSPERGEETQYF.

J is TRBJ2-6 and V is TRBV9; D gene unclear. CDR3 size: 16 residues. Germline lookup yields CDR1 SGDLS and CDR2 YYNGEE. V was shortened by 4 bases and J by 0 bases, with 11 bases between the two germline ends. CDR3 protein: CASSPRLGSGANVLTF. The CDR3 DNA reads as TGTGCCAGCAGCCCCCGACTGGGCTCTGGGGCCAACGTCCTGACTTTC.

This chain connects TRBV7-6 to TRBJ2-1; the D gene is possibly TRBD2 (5 bases). This CDR3 is 15 amino acids long. Trimming took 5 bases from V and 7 from J, leaving 18 bases between them. Per the germline V gene, CDR1 is SGHVS and CDR2 is FNYEAQ. In nucleotides, the CDR3 is TGTGCCAGCAGCCCCGACTTGAGGGTATTAAATGAGCAGTTCTTC. This gives the protein CASSPDLRVLNEQFF.

The CDR3 DNA follows: TGTGCCAGCAGTTACTCCTTCAGCACAGATACGCAGTATTTT. Its translation: CASSYSFSTDTQYF. The V call is TRBV6-5, the J call TRBJ2-3; D unclear. Germline CDR1 and CDR2: MNHEY and SVGAGI. The ends were cut back, 0 bases at V and 0 bases at J, with 4 bases in the middle. The CDR3 consists of 14 residues.

The count of this clone is one. The gene calls are TRBV28 and TRBJ1-1, with D possibly matching TRBD1 (6 bases). The CDR3 extends over 12 amino acids. Germline CDR1 reads MDHEN; CDR2 reads SYDVKM. With 7 bases removed from V and 8 bases from J, the gap between germline ends came to 14 bases. The CDR3 reads CASTFGQIEAFF. CDR3 DNA: TGTGCCAGCACCTTCGGACAGATCGAAGCTTTCTTT. The variable domain in full, with the rest retrieved from reference TRBV28 and TRBJ1-1, is DVKVTQSSRYLVKRTGEKVFLECVQDMDHENMFWYRQDPGLGLRLIYFSYDVKMKEKGDIPEGYSVSREKKERFSLILESASTNQTSMYLCASTFGQIEAFFGQGTRLTVV.